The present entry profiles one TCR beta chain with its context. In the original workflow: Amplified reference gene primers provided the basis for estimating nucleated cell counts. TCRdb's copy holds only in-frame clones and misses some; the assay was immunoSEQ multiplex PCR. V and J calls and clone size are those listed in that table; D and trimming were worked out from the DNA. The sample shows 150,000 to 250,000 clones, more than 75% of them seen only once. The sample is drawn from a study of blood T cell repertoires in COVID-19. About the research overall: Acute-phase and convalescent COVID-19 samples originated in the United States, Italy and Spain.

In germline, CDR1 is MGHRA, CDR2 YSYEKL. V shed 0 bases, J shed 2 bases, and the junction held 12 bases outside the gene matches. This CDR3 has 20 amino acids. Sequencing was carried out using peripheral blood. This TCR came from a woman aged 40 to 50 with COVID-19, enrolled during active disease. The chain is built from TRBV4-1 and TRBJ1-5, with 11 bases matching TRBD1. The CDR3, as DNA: TGCGCCAGCAGCCAAGATGAGGACAGGGGGCTAGGAGAAGGCAATCAGCCCCAGCATTTT. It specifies CASSQDEDRGLGEGNQPQHF.